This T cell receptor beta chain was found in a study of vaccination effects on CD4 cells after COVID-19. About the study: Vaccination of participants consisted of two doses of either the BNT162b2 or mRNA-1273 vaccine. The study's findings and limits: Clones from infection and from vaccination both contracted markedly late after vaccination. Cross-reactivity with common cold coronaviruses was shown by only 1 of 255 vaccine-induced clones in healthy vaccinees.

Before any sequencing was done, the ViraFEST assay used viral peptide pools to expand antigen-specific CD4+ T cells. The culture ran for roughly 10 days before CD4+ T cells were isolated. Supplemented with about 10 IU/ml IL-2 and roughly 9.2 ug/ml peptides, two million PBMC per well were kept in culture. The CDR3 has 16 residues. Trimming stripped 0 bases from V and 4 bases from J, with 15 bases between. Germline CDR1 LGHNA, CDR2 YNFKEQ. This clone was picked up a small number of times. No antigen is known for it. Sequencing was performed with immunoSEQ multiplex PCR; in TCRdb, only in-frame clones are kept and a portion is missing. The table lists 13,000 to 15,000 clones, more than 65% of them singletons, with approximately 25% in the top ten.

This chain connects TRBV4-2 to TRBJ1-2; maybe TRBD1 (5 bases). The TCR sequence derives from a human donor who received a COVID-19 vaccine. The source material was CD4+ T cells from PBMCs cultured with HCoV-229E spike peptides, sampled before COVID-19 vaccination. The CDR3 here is CASSQDWIGGAYGYTF. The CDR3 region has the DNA TGTGCCAGCAGCCAAGATTGGATCGGGGGTGCCTATGGCTACACCTTC.